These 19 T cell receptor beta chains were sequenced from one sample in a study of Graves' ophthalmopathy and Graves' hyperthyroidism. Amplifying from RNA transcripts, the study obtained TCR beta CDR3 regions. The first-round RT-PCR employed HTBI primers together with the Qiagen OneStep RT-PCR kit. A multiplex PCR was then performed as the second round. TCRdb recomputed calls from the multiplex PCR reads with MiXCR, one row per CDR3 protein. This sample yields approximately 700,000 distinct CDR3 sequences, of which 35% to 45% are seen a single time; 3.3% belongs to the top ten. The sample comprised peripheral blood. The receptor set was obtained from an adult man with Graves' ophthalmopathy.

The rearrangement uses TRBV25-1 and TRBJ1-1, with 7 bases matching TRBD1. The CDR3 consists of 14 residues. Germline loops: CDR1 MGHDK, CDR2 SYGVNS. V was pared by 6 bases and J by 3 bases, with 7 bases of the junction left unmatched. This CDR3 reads CASRFRGTDTEAFF. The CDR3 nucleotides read TGTGCCAGCAGATTCAGGGGGACAGACACTGAAGCTTTCTTT. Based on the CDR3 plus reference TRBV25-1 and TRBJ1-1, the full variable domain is EADIYQTPRYLVIGTGKKITLECSQTMGHDKMYWYQQDPGMELHLIHYSYGVNSTEKGDLSSESTVSRIRTEHFPLTLESARPSHTSQYLCASRFRGTDTEAFFGQGTRLTVV.

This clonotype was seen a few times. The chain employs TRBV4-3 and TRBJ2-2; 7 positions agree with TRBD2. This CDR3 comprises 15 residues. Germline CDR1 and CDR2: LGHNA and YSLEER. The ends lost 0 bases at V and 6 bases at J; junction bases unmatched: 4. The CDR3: CASSQDRGEAGELFF. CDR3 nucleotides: TGCGCCAGCAGCCAAGATCGGGGGGAGGCCGGGGAGCTGTTTTTT.

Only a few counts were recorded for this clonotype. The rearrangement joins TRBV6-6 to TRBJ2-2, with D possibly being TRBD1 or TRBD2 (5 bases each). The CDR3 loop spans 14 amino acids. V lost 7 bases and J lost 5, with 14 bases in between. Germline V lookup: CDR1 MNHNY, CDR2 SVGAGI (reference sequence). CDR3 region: CASTSSGHTGELFF. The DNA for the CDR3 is TGTGCCAGCACCTCATCGGGGCATACCGGGGAGCTGTTTTTT.

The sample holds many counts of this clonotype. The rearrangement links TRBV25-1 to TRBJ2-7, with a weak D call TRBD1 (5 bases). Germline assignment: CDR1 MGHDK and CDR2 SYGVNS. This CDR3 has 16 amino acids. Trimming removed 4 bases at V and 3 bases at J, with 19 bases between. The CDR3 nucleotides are TGTGCCAGCAGTGGCGCGACCTGGGGCCGAAACTACGAGCAGTACTTC. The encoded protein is CASSGATWGRNYEQYF.

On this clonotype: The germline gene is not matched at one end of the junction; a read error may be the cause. This CDR3 reads CASSQELAGGPNTGELFF. CDR3 bases: TGCGCCAGCAGCCAAGAACTAGCGGGGGGGCCCAACACCGGGGAGCTGTTTTTT. V gene TRBV25-1 combines with J gene TRBJ2-2; 13 bases are a match to TRBD2. This CDR3 is built from 18 residues. The germline V gene has CDR1 MGHDK and CDR2 SYGVNS.

CDR3 sequence (DNA): TGCGCCAGCAGCCGATGGGGACAGACTAACACCGGGGAGCTGTTTTTT. Translating it yields CASSRWGQTNTGELFF. The chain uses TRBV5-1 and TRBJ2-2; TRBD1 matches at 7 bases. Germline CDR1 is SGHRS and CDR2 is YFSETQ. The ends lost 4 bases at V and 2 bases at J; junction bases unmatched: 8. This CDR3 contains 16 residues.

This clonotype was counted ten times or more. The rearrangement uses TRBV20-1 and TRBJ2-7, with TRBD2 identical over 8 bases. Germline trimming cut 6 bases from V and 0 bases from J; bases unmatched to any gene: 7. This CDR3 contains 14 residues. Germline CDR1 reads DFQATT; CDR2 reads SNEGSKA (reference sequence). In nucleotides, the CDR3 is TGCAGTGCCACTAGCGGAGGCAGCTCCTACGAGCAGTACTTC. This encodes CSATSGGSSYEQYF.

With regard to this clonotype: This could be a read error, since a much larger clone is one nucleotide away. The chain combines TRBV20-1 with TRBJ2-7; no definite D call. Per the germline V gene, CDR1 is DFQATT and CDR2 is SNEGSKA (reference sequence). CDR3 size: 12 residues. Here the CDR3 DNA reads TGCAGTGCTAGCGAGACTGAATACGGGCAGTACTTC. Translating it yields CSASETEYGQYF.

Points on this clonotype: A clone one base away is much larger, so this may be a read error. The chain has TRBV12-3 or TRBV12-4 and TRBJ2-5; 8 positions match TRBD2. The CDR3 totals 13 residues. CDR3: CASIGSGEETRYF. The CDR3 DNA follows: TGTGCCAGCATCGGTAGCGGGGAAGAGACCCGGTACTTC.

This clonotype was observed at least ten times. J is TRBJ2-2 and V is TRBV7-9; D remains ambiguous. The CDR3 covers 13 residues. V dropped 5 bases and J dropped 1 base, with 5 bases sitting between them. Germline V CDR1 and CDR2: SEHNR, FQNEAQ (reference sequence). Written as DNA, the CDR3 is TGTGCCAGCAGCCCCCGGAACACCGGGGAGCTGTTTTTT. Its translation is CASSPRNTGELFF.

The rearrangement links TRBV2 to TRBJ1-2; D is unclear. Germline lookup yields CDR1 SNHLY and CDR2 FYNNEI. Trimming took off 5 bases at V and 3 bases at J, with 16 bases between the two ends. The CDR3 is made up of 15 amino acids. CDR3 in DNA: TGTGCCAGCAGTTTCGGGCAGGAGGCCCACTATGGCTACACCTTC. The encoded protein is CASSFGQEAHYGYTF.

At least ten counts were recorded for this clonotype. The CDR3 DNA reads TGTGCCAGCAGTCCCTGCGGTGCTTTCTTT. Protein product: CASSPCGAFF. The chain recombines TRBV12-3 or TRBV12-4 with TRBJ1-1, with D uncertain. The V end was cut by 5 bases, the J end by 11 bases, with 9 bases between. This CDR3 has 10 amino acids.

As DNA, the CDR3 is TGTGCCACCAGCACTATAGGGGTCGTCGGAGAGCTGTTTTTT. Its translation: CATSTIGVVGELFF. The genes are TRBV15 and TRBJ2-2; weak D call: TRBD1 (5 bases). The CDR3 sequence is 14 residues long. The germline gives CDR1 LNHNV, CDR2 YYDKDF (reference sequence). V dropped 4 bases and J dropped 11 bases, with 17 bases sitting between them.

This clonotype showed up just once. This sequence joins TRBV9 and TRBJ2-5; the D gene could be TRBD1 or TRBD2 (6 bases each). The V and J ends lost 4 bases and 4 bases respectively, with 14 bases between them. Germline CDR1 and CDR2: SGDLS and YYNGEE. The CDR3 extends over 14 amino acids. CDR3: CASSQEGELETQYF. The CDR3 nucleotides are TGTGCCAGCAGCCAGGAGGGGGAATTAGAGACCCAGTACTTC.

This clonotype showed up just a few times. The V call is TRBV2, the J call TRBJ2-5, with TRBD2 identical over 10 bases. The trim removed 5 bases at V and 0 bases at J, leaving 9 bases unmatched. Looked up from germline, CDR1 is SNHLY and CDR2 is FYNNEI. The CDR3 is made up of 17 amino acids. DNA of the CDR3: TGTGCCAGCAGTTACTCGGCTAGCGGGGGCTACCAAGAGACCCAGTACTTC. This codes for CASSYSASGGYQETQYF.

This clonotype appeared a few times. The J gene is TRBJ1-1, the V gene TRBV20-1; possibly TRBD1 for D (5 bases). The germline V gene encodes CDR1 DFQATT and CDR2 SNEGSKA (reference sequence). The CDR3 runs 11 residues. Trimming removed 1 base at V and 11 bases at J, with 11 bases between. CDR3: CSARAGKGAFF. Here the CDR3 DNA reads TGCAGTGCTAGAGCAGGGAAGGGGGCTTTCTTT.

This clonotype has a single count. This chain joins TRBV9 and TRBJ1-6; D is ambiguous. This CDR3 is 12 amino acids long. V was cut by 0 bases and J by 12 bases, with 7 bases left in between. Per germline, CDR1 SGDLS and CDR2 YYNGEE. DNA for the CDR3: TGTGCCAGCAGCGTAGCGGTGGGACCCCTCCACTTT. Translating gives CASSVAVGPLHF.

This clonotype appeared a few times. CDR3 region: CASSVGGLGGEQYF. CDR3 DNA: TGTGCCAGCAGCGTAGGGGGACTAGGAGGCGAGCAGTACTTC. This chain links TRBV9 with TRBJ2-7; TRBD2 agrees at 8 bases. CDR3 size: 14 residues. Per the germline V gene, CDR1 is SGDLS and CDR2 is YYNGEE. After removal of 0 bases from V and 6 bases from J, the junction contained 5 bases not matched to a gene.

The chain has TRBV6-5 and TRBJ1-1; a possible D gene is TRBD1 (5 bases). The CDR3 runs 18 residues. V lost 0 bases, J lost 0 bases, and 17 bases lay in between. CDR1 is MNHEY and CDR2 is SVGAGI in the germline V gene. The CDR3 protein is CASSYSSDSAYMNTEAFF. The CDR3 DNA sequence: TGTGCCAGCAGTTACTCGTCCGACAGCGCCTACATGAACACTGAAGCTTTCTTT.